Below, one T cell receptor beta chain is given with its context. Its antigen is still unknown. This sample was taken from a study of T cell clonotyping in hematopoietic cell transplantation. The method was immunoSEQ multiplex PCR; TCRdb's version includes in-frame clones alone and lacks a portion of them. The profile shows about 29,000 clones, 92% of them singletons. After removal of 6 bases from V and 4 bases from J, the junction contained 9 bases not matched to a gene. CDR1 is SQVTM and CDR2 is ANQGSEA in the germline V gene. The CDR3 runs 14 residues. Blood collection times were about day -28 and days 30, 100, 180 posttransplant. General study points: Broader posttransplant TCR repertoire diversity was predicted by graft donor and pretransplant recipient Inverse Simpson Index values. Recipient TCR diversity dropped after transplant; expanded clonotypes rose from day 30 to 180. Without cell sorting, CD4 versus CD8 contributions remain unresolved.

The receptor's source is a female patient in her 50s who had an allogeneic stem cell transplant from a related donor, so the T cells may come from the graft donor. Some clones in this sample may be carry-over from other donors' samples. The chain joins TRBV29-1 to TRBJ1-1; 9 nucleotides align to TRBD1. Material: PBMCs, obtained 100 days after allogeneic stem cell transplant. DNA for the CDR3: TGCAGCGTGGCACCCCAGGGACAGGGCACTGAAGCTTTCTTT. As protein: CSVAPQGQGTEAFF. Combining the CDR3 with reference TRBV29-1 and TRBJ1-1 gives the whole variable domain SAVISQKPSRDICQRGTSLTIQCQVDSQVTMMFWYRQQPGQSLTLIATANQGSEATYESGFVIDKFPISRPNLTFSTLTVSNMSPEDSSIYLCSVAPQGQGTEAFFGQGTRLTVV.